A selection of T cell receptor beta chains follows, all from one sample in a study of blood T cells in healthy people across ages. TCRdb used MiXCR to reprocess the 5' RACE reads, holding one entry per CDR3 protein. This repertoire shows hundreds of thousands of distinct CDR3 sequences, approximately 26% found once; its top ten account for about 3.3%. This same sample was also part of a study on T cells of mothers and their children.

The sequencing sample was made of blood. The source of these receptors is a boy under 10 years old in good health. Each CDR3 is given with its conserved first and last residue. The D gene is left open where the match is weak. Not every row has a clone size; where given, it reads once, few, many or a size class.

v_gene	d_gene	j_gene	abundance	CDR3aa	CDR3nt
TRBV20-1	.	TRBJ1-4	.	CSAQHGKGEKLFF	TGCAGTGCCCAGCATGGAAAGGGAGAAAAACTGTTTTTT
TRBV5-1	TRBD1	TRBJ1-2	many	CASMMGQGGGYTF	TGCGCCAGCATGATGGGACAGGGAGGAGGCTACACCTTC
TRBV9	.	TRBJ2-7	.	CASSISASTYEQYF	TGTGCCAGCAGCATCTCTGCGTCAACCTACGAGCAGTACTTC
TRBV3-1	TRBD2	TRBJ2-3	few	CASSPLEGLGTDTQYF	TGTGCCAGCAGCCCTCTGGAGGGACTAGGCACAGATACGCAGTATTTT
TRBV30	TRBD2	TRBJ2-2	few	CAWSPTSGRAENTGELFF	TGTGCCTGGAGTCCGACTAGCGGGAGGGCCGAGAACACCGGGGAGCTGTTTTTT
TRBV11-2	TRBD2	TRBJ2-3	.	CASSLGSSGGDTQYF	TGTGCCAGCAGCTTAGGTTCTAGCGGGGGAGATACGCAGTATTTT
TRBV15	TRBD2	TRBJ2-7	.	CATSRELGGSGIYEQYF	TGTGCCACCAGCAGAGAACTCGGCGGGAGTGGGATTTACGAGCAGTACTTC
TRBV20-1	TRBD1	TRBJ1-5	.	CSATDRVHSNQPQHF	TGCAGTGCCACGGACAGGGTCCATAGCAATCAGCCCCAGCATTTT
TRBV21-1	.	TRBJ1-1	few	CASIRDVTEAFF	TGTGCCAGCATTAGGGATGTTACTGAAGCTTTCTTT
TRBV6-6	TRBD1	TRBJ1-5	many	CASSLGGQPQHF	TGTGCCAGCAGCTTAGGGGGCCAGCCCCAGCATTTT
TRBV5-8	.	TRBJ1-1	.	CASSFRDEAFF	TGTGCCAGCAGCTTCAGGGACGAAGCTTTCTTT
TRBV6-6	.	TRBJ2-3	.	CASSYGKGPDTQYF	TGTGCCAGCAGTTACGGCAAGGGCCCAGATACGCAGTATTTT
TRBV5-1	.	TRBJ2-1	.	CASSLRARGAYEQFF	TGCGCCAGCAGCTTAAGGGCAAGGGGGGCCTATGAGCAGTTCTTC
TRBV5-1	TRBD1	TRBJ2-2	.	CASSLAGTGRTGELFF	TGCGCCAGCAGCTTGGCAGGGACAGGGAGGACCGGGGAGCTGTTTTTT
TRBV7-2	.	TRBJ2-1	.	CASSLAIPRDSNNEQFF	TGTGCCAGCAGCTTAGCTATCCCGCGGGATAGCAACAATGAGCAGTTCTTC
TRBV7-2	TRBD2	TRBJ2-1	.	CASSPRIAGLFYNEQFF	TGTGCCAGCAGCCCCCGGATAGCGGGCCTTTTTTACAATGAGCAGTTCTTC
TRBV9	.	TRBJ1-2	.	CASSVADRQYGYTF	TGTGCCAGCAGCGTAGCGGATCGGCAATATGGCTACACCTTC
TRBV7-2	TRBD1	TRBJ1-5	.	CASSLNKGANQPQHF	TGTGCCAGCAGCTTAAATAAGGGGGCGAACCAGCCCCAGCATTTT
TRBV20-1	.	TRBJ1-4	.	CSASDQTGGGEKLFF	TGCAGTGCTAGCGACCAGACAGGCGGTGGCGAAAAACTGTTTTTT
TRBV12-3/TRBV12-4	.	TRBJ1-5	few	CASSLVVDNQPQHF	TGTGCCAGCAGTTTAGTCGTGGATAATCAGCCCCAGCATTTT
TRBV10-2	.	TRBJ2-7	few	CASSSRQDFCEQYF	TGCGCCAGCAGTTCAAGACAGGATTTTTGCGAGCAGTACTTC
TRBV6-6	TRBD2	TRBJ2-1	.	CASLAGNEQFF	TGTGCCAGTTTAGCGGGAAACGAGCAGTTCTTC
TRBV5-5	.	TRBJ1-2	.	CASSSHPGTYNYGYTF	TGTGCCAGCAGCTCCCACCCCGGGACATATAACTATGGCTACACCTTC
TRBV7-9	TRBD1	TRBJ1-4	few	CASSRTGGETNEKLFF	TGTGCCAGCAGCCGCACAGGGGGCGAAACTAATGAAAAACTGTTTTTT
TRBV20-1	.	TRBJ2-3	.	CSATSLVTDTQYF	TGCAGTGCAACTAGTTTGGTCACAGATACGCAGTATTTT
TRBV3-1	.	TRBJ1-4	few	CASSFDRLNEKLFF	TGTGCCAGCAGCTTCGACAGGCTGAATGAAAAACTGTTTTTT
TRBV21-1	.	TRBJ2-5	.	CASDRVWETQYF	TGTGCCAGCGACAGGGTCTGGGAGACCCAGTACTTC
TRBV3-1	.	TRBJ2-7	.	CASSSGGGPHSYEQYF	TGTGCCAGCAGCTCCGGGGGCGGTCCTCACTCCTACGAGCAGTACTTC
TRBV6-6	.	TRBJ2-3	few	CASSTPGTDTQYF	TGTGCCAGCAGTACCCCCGGGACAGATACGCAGTATTTT
TRBV6-2/TRBV6-3	TRBD1	TRBJ2-7	few	CASSYSGTESYEQYF	TGTGCCAGCAGTTACTCGGGGACAGAATCCTACGAGCAGTACTTC
TRBV3-1	TRBD2	TRBJ2-7	.	CASSQDPPGTSTYEQYF	TGTGCCAGCAGCCAAGACCCCCCAGGGACTAGCACCTACGAGCAGTACTTC
TRBV12-3/TRBV12-4	.	TRBJ2-7	.	CASSLRIGEQYF	TGTGCCAGCAGCTTACGAATCGGCGAGCAGTACTTC
TRBV12-5	.	TRBJ2-5	few	CASGLGIFGRQETQYF	TGTGCTAGTGGTTTAGGTATCTTCGGCAGGCAAGAGACCCAGTACTTC
TRBV20-1	.	TRBJ2-3	many	CSARAGVVRDTQYF	TGCAGTGCTAGAGCCGGGGTAGTGAGAGATACGCAGTATTTT
TRBV12-3/TRBV12-4	.	TRBJ2-5	.	CASSPPRRNPGETQYF	TGTGCCAGCAGCCCCCCGAGACGGAACCCCGGGGAGACCCAGTACTTC
TRBV4-2	.	TRBJ2-1	.	CASSQGRTEYNEQFF	TGTGCCAGCAGCCAAGGTCGGACAGAGTACAATGAGCAGTTCTTC
TRBV28	TRBD2	TRBJ2-2	many	CASRQRGGGGELFF	TGTGCCAGCAGACAGCGGGGCGGCGGAGGGGAGCTGTTTTTT
TRBV10-3	.	TRBJ2-5	once	CAISDSGYKETQYF	TGTGCCATCAGTGATTCAGGGTACAAAGAGACCCAGTACTTC
TRBV5-5	TRBD1	TRBJ2-1	.	CASSLGTGSYNEQFF	TGTGCCAGCAGCTTGGGGACAGGGTCCTACAATGAGCAGTTCTTC
TRBV12-3/TRBV12-4	.	TRBJ2-2	.	CATRGAGTGELFF	TGTGCCACCCGAGGGGCAGGCACCGGGGAGCTGTTTTTT
TRBV3-1	.	TRBJ1-3	few	CASSLAEFSGNTIYF	TGTGCCAGCAGTTTGGCAGAATTCTCTGGAAACACCATATATTTT
TRBV10-2	.	TRBJ2-1	few	CASSDYKAGLAYNEQFF	TGCGCCAGCAGTGATTATAAAGCGGGCCTGGCCTACAATGAGCAGTTCTTC
TRBV6-4	TRBD1	TRBJ1-6	few	CASSELGDREGYNSPLHF	TGTGCCAGCAGTGAGTTGGGAGACAGGGAAGGCTATAATTCACCCCTCCACTTT
TRBV19	TRBD1	TRBJ1-2	.	CASSAGGAGGYTF	TGTGCCAGTAGCGCAGGGGGCGCGGGCGGCTACACCTTC